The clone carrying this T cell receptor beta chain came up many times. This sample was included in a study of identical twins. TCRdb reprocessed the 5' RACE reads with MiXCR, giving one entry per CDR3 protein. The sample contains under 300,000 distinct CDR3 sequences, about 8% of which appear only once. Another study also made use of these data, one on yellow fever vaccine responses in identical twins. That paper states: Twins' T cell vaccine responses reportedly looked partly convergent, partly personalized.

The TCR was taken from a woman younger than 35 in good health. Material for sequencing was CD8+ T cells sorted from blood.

Written as DNA, the CDR3 is TGCAGCGTGCACCGGGACAGGGGAGACTATGGCTACACCTTC. Translating gives CSVHRDRGDYGYTF. The chain joins TRBV29-1 to TRBJ1-2; TRBD1 matches at 10 bases. The CDR3 loop spans 14 amino acids. The trim removed 6 bases at V and 3 bases at J, leaving 7 bases unmatched. CDR1 and CDR2 from the germline V gene are SQVTM and ANQGSEA. Together with reference TRBV29-1 and TRBJ1-2, the CDR3 gives the full variable domain: SAVISQKPSRDICQRGTSLTIQCQVDSQVTMMFWYRQQPGQSLTLIATANQGSEATYESGFVIDKFPISRPNLTFSTLTVSNMSPEDSSIYLCSVHRDRGDYGYTFGSGTRLTVV.